These 10 T cell receptor beta chains were all obtained from the same sample, sequenced in a study of a mutant IDH1 vaccine in newly diagnosed glioma. Generated by immunoSEQ multiplex PCR, the TCRdb table keeps only in-frame clones and is missing some. The repertoire has 50,000 to 70,000 clones, around 80% of them found once; the top ten carry about 4.2%. Documented time point: week 35, safety follow-up. In the vaccine, a single dose held 300 ug of the mutant IDH1 20-mer peptide, along with topical imiquimod. These TCRs' antigens remain unknown. Material: PBMCs, obtained from a glioma patient whose treatment included an IDH1 peptide vaccine. The receptor set was obtained from a man under 40 with glioma.

This sequence joins TRBV4-1 and TRBJ2-2, with D perhaps TRBD1 (5 bases). Trimming took off 0 bases at V and 1 base at J, with 12 bases between the two ends. The CDR3 extends over 17 amino acids. The germline gives CDR1 MGHRA, CDR2 YSYEKL. The CDR3 nucleotides read TGCGCCAGCAGCCAAGATTGGCAGGGAATGAACACCGGGGAGCTGTTTTTT. The encoded protein is CASSQDWQGMNTGELFF.

Written as DNA, the CDR3 is TGTGCCAGCAGTTACGAGGGGGCTGGTGGAAACACCATATATTTT. Translated, it gives CASSYEGAGGNTIYF. J is TRBJ1-3 and V is TRBV6-5, with TRBD1 identical over 7 bases. Per the germline V gene, CDR1 is MNHEY and CDR2 is SVGAGI. The CDR3 consists of 15 residues. V gave up 2 bases and J gave up 3 bases; unmatched junction bases: 4.

This clone turned up a few times. This chain uses TRBV19 with TRBJ2-1, with TRBD1 identical over 11 bases. The CDR3 spans 15 residues. In germline, CDR1 is LNHDA, CDR2 SQIVND (reference sequence). Losses at the gene ends were 4 bases for V and 10 bases for J; bases not matched to a gene: 9. This CDR3 reads CASSTVGQGAGEQFF. The CDR3, as DNA: TGTGCCAGTAGTACCGTCGGACAGGGGGCAGGGGAGCAGTTCTTC. Based on the CDR3 plus reference TRBV19 and TRBJ2-1, the full variable domain is DGGITQSPKYLFRKEGQNVTLSCEQNLNHDAMYWYRQDPGQGLRLIYYSQIVNDFQKGDIAEGYSVSREKKESFPLTVTSAQKNPTAFYLCASSTVGQGAGEQFFGPGTRLTVL.

The V and J genes are TRBV6-1 and TRBJ1-5; D ambiguous. The CDR3 is 15 amino acids. The V end was cut by 3 bases, the J end by 1 base, with 10 bases between. Germline CDR1 and CDR2: MNHNS and SASEGT. CDR3 in amino acids: CASSEARRSNQPQHF. As DNA, the CDR3 is TGTGCCAGCAGTGAGGCCAGGCGGAGCAATCAGCCCCAGCATTTT.

CDR3 sequence: CASSFFGGQPQHF. CDR3 coding DNA: TGTGCCAGCAGTTTTTTCGGTGGTCAGCCCCAGCATTTT. The chain has TRBV27 and TRBJ1-5; no definite D call. CDR1 and CDR2 from the germline V gene are MNHEY and SMNVEV (reference sequence). The CDR3 extends over 13 amino acids. V was cut by 3 bases and J by 6 bases, with 9 bases left in between.

This sequence joins TRBV5-1 and TRBJ1-6, with a weak D call TRBD1 (5 bases). The CDR3 runs 15 residues. Germline CDR1 is SGHRS and CDR2 is YFSETQ. The V gene lost 4 bases and the J gene lost 7 bases, with 15 bases spanning the gap. CDR3 sequence (DNA): TGCGCCAGCAGCCGGGTAGACAGCCGAAATTCACCCCTCCACTTT. Its protein product is CASSRVDSRNSPLHF.

This chain uses TRBV5-1 with TRBJ2-7; no reliable D call. Trimming removed 1 base at V and 2 bases at J, with 13 bases between. CDR1 SGHRS and CDR2 YFSETQ come from the germline V gene. This CDR3 has 15 residues. The CDR3 region has the DNA TGCGCCAGCAGCTTGATAGAAAGAGCCCCCTACGAGCAGTACTTC. The encoded protein is CASSLIERAPYEQYF.

The V gene is TRBV7-9, the J gene TRBJ2-7; D call uncertain. V was clipped by 2 bases and J by 0 bases, with 5 bases between them. CDR3 length: 13 residues. CDR1 is SEHNR and CDR2 is FQNEAQ in the germline V gene (reference sequence). Here the CDR3 reads CASSLTASYEQYF. The DNA for the CDR3 is TGTGCCAGCAGCTTAACAGCCTCCTACGAGCAGTACTTC.

The rearrangement links TRBV5-1 to TRBJ2-2; the D is unclear. Trimming stripped 4 bases from V and 6 bases from J, with 13 bases between. Germline V gives CDR1 SGHRS, CDR2 YFSETQ. CDR3 length: 14 amino acids. The CDR3 coding sequence is TGCGCCAGCAGCCCATCCACGGTCTCCGGGGAGCTGTTTTTT. Protein: CASSPSTVSGELFF.

V is TRBV7-9 and J is TRBJ1-2; 7 nucleotides line up with TRBD1. The CDR3 consists of 19 residues. Unmatched junction bases numbered 20, after V lost 4 bases and J lost 3 bases. The germline CDR1 and CDR2 sequences are SEHNR and FQNEAQ (reference sequence). The CDR3 coding sequence is TGTGCCAGCAGCTCCATTCCCGGTTCGACAGGGTGGATCGACTATGGCTACACCTTC. This codes for CASSSIPGSTGWIDYGYTF.